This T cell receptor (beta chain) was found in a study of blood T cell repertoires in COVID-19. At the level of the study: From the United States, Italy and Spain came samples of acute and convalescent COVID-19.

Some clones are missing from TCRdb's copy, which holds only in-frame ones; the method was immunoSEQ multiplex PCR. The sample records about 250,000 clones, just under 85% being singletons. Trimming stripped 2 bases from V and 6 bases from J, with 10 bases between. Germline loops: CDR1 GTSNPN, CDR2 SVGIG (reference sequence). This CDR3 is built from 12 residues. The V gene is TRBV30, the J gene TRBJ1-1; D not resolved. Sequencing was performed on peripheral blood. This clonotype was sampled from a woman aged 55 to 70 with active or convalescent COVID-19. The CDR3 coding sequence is TGTGCCTGGAGTCTGATTAGAGCTGAAGCTTTCTTT. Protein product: CAWSLIRAEAFF.